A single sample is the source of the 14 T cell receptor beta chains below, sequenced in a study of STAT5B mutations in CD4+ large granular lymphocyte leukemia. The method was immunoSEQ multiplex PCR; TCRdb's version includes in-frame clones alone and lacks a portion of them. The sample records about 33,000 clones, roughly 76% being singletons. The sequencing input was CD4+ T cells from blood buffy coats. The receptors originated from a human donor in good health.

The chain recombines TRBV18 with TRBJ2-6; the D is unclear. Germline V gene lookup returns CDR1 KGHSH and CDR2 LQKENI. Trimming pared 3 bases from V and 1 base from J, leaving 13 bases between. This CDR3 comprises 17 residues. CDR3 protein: CASSPLMGGSGANVLTF. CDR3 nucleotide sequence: TGTGCCAGCTCACCGTTAATGGGCGGATCTGGGGCCAACGTCCTGACTTTC.

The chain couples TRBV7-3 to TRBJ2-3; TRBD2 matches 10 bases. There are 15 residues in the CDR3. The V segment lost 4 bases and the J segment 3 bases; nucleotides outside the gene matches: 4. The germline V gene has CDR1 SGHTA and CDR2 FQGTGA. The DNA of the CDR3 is TGTGCCAGCAGCTCTAGCGGGAGAGGGACAGATACGCAGTATTTT. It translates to CASSSSGRGTDTQYF.

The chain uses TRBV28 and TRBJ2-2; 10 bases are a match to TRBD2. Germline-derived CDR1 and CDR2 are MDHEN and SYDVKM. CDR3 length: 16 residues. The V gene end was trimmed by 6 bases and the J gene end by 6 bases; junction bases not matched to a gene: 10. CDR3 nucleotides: TGTGCCAGCAGGAAGCCGGGACTAGCGTCTTCCGGGGAGCTGTTTTTT. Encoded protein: CASRKPGLASSGELFF.

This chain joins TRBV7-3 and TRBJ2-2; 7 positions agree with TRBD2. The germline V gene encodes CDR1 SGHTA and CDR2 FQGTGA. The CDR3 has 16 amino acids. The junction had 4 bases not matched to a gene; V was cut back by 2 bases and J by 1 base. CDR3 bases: TGTGCCAGCAGCTTATTATCGGGGGGGAACACCGGGGAGCTGTTTTTT. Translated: CASSLLSGGNTGELFF.

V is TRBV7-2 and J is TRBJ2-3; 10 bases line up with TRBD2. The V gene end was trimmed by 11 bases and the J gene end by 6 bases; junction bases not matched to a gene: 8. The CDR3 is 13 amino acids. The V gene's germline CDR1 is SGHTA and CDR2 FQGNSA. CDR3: CAASGRAPDTQYF. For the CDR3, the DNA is TGTGCCGCCAGCGGGAGGGCCCCGGATACGCAGTATTTT.

CDR3 protein: CASSSPGQGRKAQYF. CDR3 in DNA: TGTGCCAGCAGTTCCCCGGGACAGGGACGGAAGGCGCAGTACTTC. The V gene is TRBV28, the J gene TRBJ2-7, with 9 nucleotides matching TRBD1. This CDR3 has 15 residues. V lost 4 bases to trimming and J lost 9 bases; unmatched junction nucleotides: 13. CDR1 is MDHEN and CDR2 is SYDVKM in the germline V gene.

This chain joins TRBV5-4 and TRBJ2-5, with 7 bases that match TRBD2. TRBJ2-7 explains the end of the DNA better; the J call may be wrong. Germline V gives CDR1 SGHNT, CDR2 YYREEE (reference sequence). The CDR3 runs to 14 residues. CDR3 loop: CASSLAGGIYEQYF. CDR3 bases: TGTGCCAGCAGCTTGGCCGGGGGGATCTACGAGCAGTACTTC.

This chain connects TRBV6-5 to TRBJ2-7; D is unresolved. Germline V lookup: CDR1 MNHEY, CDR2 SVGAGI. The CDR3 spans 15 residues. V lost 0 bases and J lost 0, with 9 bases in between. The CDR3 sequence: CASSYSGRSSYEQYF. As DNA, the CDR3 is TGTGCCAGCAGTTACTCGGGAAGGAGCTCCTACGAGCAGTACTTC.

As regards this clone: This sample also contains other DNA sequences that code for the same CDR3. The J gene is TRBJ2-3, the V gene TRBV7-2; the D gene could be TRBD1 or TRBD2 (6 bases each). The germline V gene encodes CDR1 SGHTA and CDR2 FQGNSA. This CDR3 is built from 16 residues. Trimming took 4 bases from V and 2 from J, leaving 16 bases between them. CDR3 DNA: TGTGCCAGCAGCTCCCAGGGGAGGTCCCTCACAGATACGCAGTATTTT. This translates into CASSSQGRSLTDTQYF.

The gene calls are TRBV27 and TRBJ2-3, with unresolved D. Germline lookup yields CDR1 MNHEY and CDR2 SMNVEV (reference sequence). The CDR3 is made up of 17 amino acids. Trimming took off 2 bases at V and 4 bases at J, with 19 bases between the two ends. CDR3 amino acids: CASSLNGPPLLSDTQYF. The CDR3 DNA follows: TGTGCCAGCAGTTTAAATGGACCCCCGTTACTATCAGATACGCAGTATTTT.

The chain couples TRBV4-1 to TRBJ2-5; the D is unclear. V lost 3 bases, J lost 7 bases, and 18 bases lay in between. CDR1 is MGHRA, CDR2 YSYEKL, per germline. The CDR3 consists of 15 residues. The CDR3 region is CASSQDEMARGTQYF. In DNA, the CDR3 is TGCGCCAGCAGCCAGGATGAAATGGCTCGCGGGACCCAGTACTTC.

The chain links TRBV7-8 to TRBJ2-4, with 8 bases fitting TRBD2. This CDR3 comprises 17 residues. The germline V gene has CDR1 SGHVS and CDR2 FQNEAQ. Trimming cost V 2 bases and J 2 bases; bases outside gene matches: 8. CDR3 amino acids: CASSLSAGGSTKNIQYF. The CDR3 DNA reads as TGTGCCAGCAGCTTATCCGCGGGGGGTTCAACCAAAAACATTCAGTACTTC.

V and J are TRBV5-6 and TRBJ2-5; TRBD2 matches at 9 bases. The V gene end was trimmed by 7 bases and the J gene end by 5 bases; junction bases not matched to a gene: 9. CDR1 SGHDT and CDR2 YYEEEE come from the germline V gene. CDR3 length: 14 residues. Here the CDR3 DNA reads TGTGCCAGCTCCAAGATCGCGGGGGGGGAGACCCAGTACTTC. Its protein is CASSKIAGGETQYF.

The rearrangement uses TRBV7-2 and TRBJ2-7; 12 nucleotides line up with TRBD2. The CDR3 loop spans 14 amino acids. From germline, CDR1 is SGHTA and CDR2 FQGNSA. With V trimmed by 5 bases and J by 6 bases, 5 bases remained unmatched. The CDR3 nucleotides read TGTGCCAGCAGCCAACTAGCGGGAGGTGGCGAGCAGTACTTC. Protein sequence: CASSQLAGGGEQYF. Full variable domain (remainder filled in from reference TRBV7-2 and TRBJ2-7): GAGVSQSPSNKVTEKGKDVELRCDPISGHTALYWYRQSLGQGLEFLIYFQGNSAPDKSGLPSDRFSAERTGGSVSTLTIQRTQQEDSAVYLCASSQLAGGGEQYFGPGTRLTVT.